The clone carrying this TCR beta chain was observed a few times. Individuals aged roughly 18 to 95 years were recruited from about two dozen US areas. This record comes from a study of blood T cell repertoires in COVID-19. In germline, CDR1 is GTSNPN, CDR2 SVGIG (reference sequence). The J segment lost 5 bases and the V segment lost 5 bases, leaving 11 bases of the junction unmatched. The CDR3 sequence is 15 residues long. Data came from immunoSEQ multiplex PCR; TCRdb stores just in-frame clones and leaves some out. The data hold 150,000 to 200,000 clones, with around 80% observed a single time. The TCR was taken from a middle-aged man who had recovered from COVID-19. Specimen: PBMCs or T cells enriched from blood (not recorded which). The V call is TRBV30, the J call TRBJ1-1; TRBD1 agrees at 10 bases. CDR3 DNA: TGTGCCTGGGGGGGGACAGGGGCGATCGATACTGAAGCTTTCTTT. Translation gives CAWGGTGAIDTEAFF.